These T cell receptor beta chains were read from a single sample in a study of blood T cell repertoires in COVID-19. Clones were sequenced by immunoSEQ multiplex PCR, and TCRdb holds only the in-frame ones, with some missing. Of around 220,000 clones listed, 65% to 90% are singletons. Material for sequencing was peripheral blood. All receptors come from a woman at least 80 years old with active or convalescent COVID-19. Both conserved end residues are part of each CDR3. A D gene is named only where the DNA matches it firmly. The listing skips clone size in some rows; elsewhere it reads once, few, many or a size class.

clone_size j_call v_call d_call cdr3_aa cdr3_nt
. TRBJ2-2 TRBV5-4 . CASSPGRTSAGELFF TGTGCCAGCAGCCCTGGTAGGACATCCGCCGGGGAGCTGTTTTTT
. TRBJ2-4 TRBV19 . CASSIEVWNIQYF TGTGCCAGTAGTATTGAGGTTTGGAACATTCAGTACTTC
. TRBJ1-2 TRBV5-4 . CASSLQAANYGYTF TGTGCCAGCAGCTTGCAGGCAGCTAACTATGGCTACACCTTC
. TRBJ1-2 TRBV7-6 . CASSPGQNYGYTF TGTGCCAGCAGCCCTGGACAGAACTATGGCTACACCTTC
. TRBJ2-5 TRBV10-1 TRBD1 CASSRTGETQYF TGCGCCAGCTCCCGGACAGGAGAGACCCAGTACTTC
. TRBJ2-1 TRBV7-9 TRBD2 CASRAPGLLYNEQFF TGTGCCAGCAGGGCGCCGGGACTACTCTACAATGAGCAGTTCTTC
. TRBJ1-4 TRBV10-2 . CASSIGANEKLFF TGCGCCAGCAGTATAGGGGCGAATGAAAAACTGTTTTTT
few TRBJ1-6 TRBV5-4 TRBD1 CASSLDRGVTNSPLHF TGTGCCAGCAGCCTCGACAGGGGGGTTACAAATTCACCCCTCCACTTT
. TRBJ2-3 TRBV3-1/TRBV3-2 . CASSLYPDTQYF TGTGCCAGCAGCCTCTACCCAGATACGCAGTATTTT
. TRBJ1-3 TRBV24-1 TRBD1 CATLWDRGEDTIYF TGTGCCACCCTTTGGGACAGGGGTGAAGACACCATATATTTT
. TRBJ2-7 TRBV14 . CASSQRQGSSVAGFYEQYF TGTGCCAGCAGCCAGAGACAGGGGAGTTCGGTAGCGGGTTTCTACGAGCAGTACTTC
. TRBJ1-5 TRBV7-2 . CASSLAGQPQHF TGTGCCAGCAGCTTAGCCGGTCAGCCCCAGCATTTT
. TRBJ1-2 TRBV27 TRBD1 CATLDRGRRMHGYTF TGTGCCACCCTCGACAGGGGGCGTAGGATGCATGGCTACACCTTC
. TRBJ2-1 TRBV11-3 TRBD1 CASSFESTGLNEQFF TGTGCCAGCAGCTTTGAGTCGACAGGGTTAAATGAGCAGTTCTTC
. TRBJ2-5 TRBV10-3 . CAISSPGGQGETQYF TGTGCCATCAGTTCCCCGGGGGGCCAGGGAGAGACCCAGTACTTC
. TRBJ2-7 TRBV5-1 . CASGVPGSAYEQYF TGCGCCAGCGGCGTACCGGGATCTGCCTACGAGCAGTACTTC
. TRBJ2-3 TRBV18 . CASSPPPTTDTQYF TGTGCCAGCTCACCCCCCCCTACCACAGATACGCAGTATTTT
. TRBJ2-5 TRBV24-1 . CATSDPQAYGETQYF TGTGCCACCAGTGACCCCCAGGCGTATGGGGAGACCCAGTACTTC
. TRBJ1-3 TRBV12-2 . CASRLPDTIYF TGTGCAAGTCGCTTGCCAGACACCATATATTTT
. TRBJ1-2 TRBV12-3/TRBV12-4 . CASSLNRNYGYTF TGTGCCAGCAGTTTAAACAGAAACTATGGCTACACCTTC
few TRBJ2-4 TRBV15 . CATSRDVGIQYF TGTGCCACCAGCAGAGACGTCGGCATTCAGTACTTC
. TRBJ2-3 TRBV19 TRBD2 CASSFLAGTGDTQYF TGTGCCAGTAGTTTTCTAGCGGGAACGGGAGATACGCAGTATTTT
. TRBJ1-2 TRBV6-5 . CASRTQSNYGYTF TGTGCCAGCAGAACACAGAGTAACTATGGCTACACCTTC
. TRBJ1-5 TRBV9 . CASSTYSNQPQHF TGTGCCAGCAGTACATATAGCAATCAGCCCCAGCATTTT
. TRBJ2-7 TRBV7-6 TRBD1 CASSLAGRGPYEQYF TGTGCCAGCAGCTTAGCAGGCAGGGGGCCCTACGAGCAGTACTTC
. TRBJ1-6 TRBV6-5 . CASSYSGGNSPLHF TGTGCCAGCAGTTACTCCGGCGGTAATTCACCCCTCCACTTT
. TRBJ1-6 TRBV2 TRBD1 CATWTGPDSPLHF TGTGCCACCTGGACAGGGCCGGATTCACCCCTCCACTTT
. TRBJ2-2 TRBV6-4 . CASSTQVNGELFF TGTGCCAGCAGCACGCAGGTTAACGGGGAGCTGTTTTTT
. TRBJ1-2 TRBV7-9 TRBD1 CASSFGDRVGGYTF TGTGCCAGCAGCTTCGGAGACAGGGTTGGGGGCTACACCTTC
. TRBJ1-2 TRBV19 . CASSINHRVPNYGYTF TGTGCCAGTAGTATAAACCACAGAGTTCCGAACTATGGCTACACCTTC
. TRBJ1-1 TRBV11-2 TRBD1 CASSPDRALKIF TGTGCCAGCTCCCCTGACAGGGCCCTTAAGATTTTT
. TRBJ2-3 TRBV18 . CASSPDSHTDTQYF TGTGCCAGCTCACCGGACAGTCATACAGATACGCAGTATTTT
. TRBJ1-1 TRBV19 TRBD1 CASSTPRQGNTEAFF TGTGCCAGTAGTACTCCCCGACAGGGGAACACTGAAGCTTTCTTT
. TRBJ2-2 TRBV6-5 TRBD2 CASRRGLARNGELFF TGTGCCAGCAGACGGGGACTAGCGAGGAACGGGGAGCTGTTTTTT
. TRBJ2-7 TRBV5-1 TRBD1 CASSLRGGQGQTEQYF TGCGCCAGCAGCTTGAGAGGGGGACAGGGGCAGACCGAGCAGTACTTC
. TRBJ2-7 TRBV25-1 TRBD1 CASSRQGAGEQYF TGTGCCAGCAGTCGGCAGGGGGCTGGCGAGCAGTACTTC
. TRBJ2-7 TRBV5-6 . CASSSRTGWTYEQYF TGTGCCAGCAGCTCACGGACTGGGTGGACCTACGAGCAGTACTTC
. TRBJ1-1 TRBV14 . CASSTVQVGTEAFF TGTGCCAGCAGCACGGTCCAGGTTGGCACTGAAGCTTTCTTT
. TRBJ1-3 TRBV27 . CASSRTGDSGNTIYF TGTGCCAGCAGTAGAACAGGAGACTCTGGAAACACCATATATTTT
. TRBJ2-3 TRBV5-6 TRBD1 CASSNLGQGTDTQYF TGTGCCAGCAGTAATTTGGGACAGGGAACAGATACGCAGTATTTT
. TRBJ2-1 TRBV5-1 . CASSLWGETDEQFF TGCGCCAGCAGTCTCTGGGGGGAGACAGATGAGCAGTTCTTC
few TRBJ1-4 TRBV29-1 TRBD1 CSVQDRATNEKLFF TGCAGCGTTCAGGACAGGGCAACTAATGAAAAACTGTTTTTT
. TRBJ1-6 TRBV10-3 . CAIRGDTSSYNSPLHF TGTGCCATCAGGGGGGACACGAGCTCCTATAATTCACCCCTCCACTTT
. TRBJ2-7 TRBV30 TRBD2 CAWNGGAYEQYF TGTGCCTGGAACGGGGGGGCTTACGAGCAGTACTTC
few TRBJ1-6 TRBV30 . CACSTGLRGSPLHF TGTGCCTGTTCTACGGGCCTTCGGGGTTCACCCCTCCACTTT
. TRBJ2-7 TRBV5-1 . CASSLVRSWESEQYF TGCGCCAGCAGCTTGGTTCGGTCTTGGGAGAGCGAGCAGTACTTC
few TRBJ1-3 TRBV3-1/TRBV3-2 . CASSPQDNAMIYF TGTGCCAGCAGCCCTCAGGACAACGCTATGATATATTTT
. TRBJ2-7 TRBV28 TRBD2 CASSLSYRTSGSYEQYF TGTGCCAGCAGTCTCTCATATCGGACTAGCGGTTCCTACGAGCAGTACTTC
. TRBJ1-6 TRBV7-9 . CASSLGQGMRSYNSPLHF TGTGCCAGCAGCTTAGGGCAGGGGATGAGGTCCTATAATTCACCCCTCCACTTT
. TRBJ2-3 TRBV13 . CASSSQMGDTQYF TGTGCCAGCAGCTCACAGATGGGAGATACGCAGTATTTT
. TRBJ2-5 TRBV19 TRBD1 CASSEDRAGPPQETQYF TGTGCCAGTAGTGAGGACAGGGCTGGACCCCCACAAGAGACCCAGTACTTC
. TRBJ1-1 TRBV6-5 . CASSYVAQSSTEAFF TGTGCCAGCAGTTACGTGGCACAGTCGAGTACTGAAGCTTTCTTT
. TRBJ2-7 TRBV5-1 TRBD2 CASSLVGGSYEQYF TGCGCCAGCAGCTTGGTCGGCGGGAGCTACGAGCAGTACTTC
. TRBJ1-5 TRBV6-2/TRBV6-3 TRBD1 CASSYGTGGQPQHF TGTGCCAGCAGTTACGGGACAGGGGGTCAGCCCCAGCATTTT